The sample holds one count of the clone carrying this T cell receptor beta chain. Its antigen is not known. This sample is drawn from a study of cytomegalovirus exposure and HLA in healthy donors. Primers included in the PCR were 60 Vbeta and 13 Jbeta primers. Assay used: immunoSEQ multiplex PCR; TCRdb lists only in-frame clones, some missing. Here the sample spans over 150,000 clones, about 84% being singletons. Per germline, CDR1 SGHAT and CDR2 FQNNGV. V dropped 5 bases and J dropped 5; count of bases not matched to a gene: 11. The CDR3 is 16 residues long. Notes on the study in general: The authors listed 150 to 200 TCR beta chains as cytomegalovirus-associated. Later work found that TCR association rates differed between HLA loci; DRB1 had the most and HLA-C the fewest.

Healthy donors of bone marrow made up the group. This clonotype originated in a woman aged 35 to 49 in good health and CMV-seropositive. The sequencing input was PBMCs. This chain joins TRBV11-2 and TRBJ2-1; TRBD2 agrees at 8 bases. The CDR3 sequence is CASSKLFRGGDNEQFF. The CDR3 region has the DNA TGTGCCAGCAGCAAACTCTTCCGGGGGGGAGACAATGAGCAGTTCTTC.